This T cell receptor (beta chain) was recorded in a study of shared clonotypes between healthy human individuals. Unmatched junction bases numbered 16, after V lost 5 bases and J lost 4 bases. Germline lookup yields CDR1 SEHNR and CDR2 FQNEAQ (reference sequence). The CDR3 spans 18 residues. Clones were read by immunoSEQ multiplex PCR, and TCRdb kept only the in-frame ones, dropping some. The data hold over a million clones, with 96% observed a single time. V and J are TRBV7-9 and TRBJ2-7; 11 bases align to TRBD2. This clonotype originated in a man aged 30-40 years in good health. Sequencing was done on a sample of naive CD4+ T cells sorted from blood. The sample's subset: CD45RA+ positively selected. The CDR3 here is CASSGLAGGPRGMYEQYF. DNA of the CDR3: TGTGCCAGCAGCGGGCTAGCGGGAGGTCCTCGTGGTATGTACGAGCAGTACTTC.